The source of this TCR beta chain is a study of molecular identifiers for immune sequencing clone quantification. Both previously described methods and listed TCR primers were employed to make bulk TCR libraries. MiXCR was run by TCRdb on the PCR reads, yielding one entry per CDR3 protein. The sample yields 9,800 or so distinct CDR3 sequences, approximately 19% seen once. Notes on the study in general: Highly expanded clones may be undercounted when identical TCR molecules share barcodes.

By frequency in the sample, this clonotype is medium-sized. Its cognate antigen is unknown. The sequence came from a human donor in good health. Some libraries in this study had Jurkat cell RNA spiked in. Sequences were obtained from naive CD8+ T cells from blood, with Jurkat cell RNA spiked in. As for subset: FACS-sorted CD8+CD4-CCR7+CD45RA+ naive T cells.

The CDR3 region is CSVEFALAEINEQFF. As DNA, the CDR3 is TGCAGCGTTGAATTTGCACTAGCGGAGATTAATGAGCAGTTCTTC. V and J are TRBV29-1 and TRBJ2-1, with TRBD2 matching over 8 bases. This CDR3 comprises 15 residues. From germline, CDR1 is SQVTM and CDR2 ANQGSEA. Germline trimming cut 2 bases from V and 7 bases from J; bases unmatched to any gene: 10.